This TCR beta chain was found in a study of OX40 agonist ivuxolimab in advanced cancers. The wider study: Ivuxolimab doses were 0.01, 0.1, 0.3, 1.5, 3 or 10 mg/kg every 2 weeks. Partial response was recorded in three patients: one hepatocellular carcinoma and two cutaneous melanoma cases.

Notes on the study in general: At 0.1 to 3.0 mg/kg, clonal expansion of CD4+ and CD8+ blood T cells had occurred by week 6.

Profiling relied on immunoSEQ multiplex PCR, and the TCRdb table lists in-frame clones only, not all of them. The sample carries tens of thousands of clones, around 88% recorded once. Of note for this clone: Its matching antigen is unknown.

The germline V gene has CDR1 MDHEN and CDR2 SYDVKM. V lost 5 bases and J lost 8, with 18 bases in between. The CDR3 length is 15 residues. The sequence was obtained from an adult with an advanced solid tumor such as melanoma, head and neck, liver or kidney cancer. V and J are TRBV28 and TRBJ1-4; a weak D match, TRBD1 (5 bases). The specimen comprised CD4+ or CD8+ T cells sorted from blood, sampled in a trial of the OX40 agonist ivuxolimab. CDR3 loop: CASSPILWGEEKLFF. The CDR3 DNA follows: TGTGCCAGCAGTCCGATCCTTTGGGGGGAAGAAAAACTGTTTTTT. Supplemented by reference TRBV28 and TRBJ1-4, the full variable domain reads DVKVTQSSRYLVKRTGEKVFLECVQDMDHENMFWYRQDPGLGLRLIYFSYDVKMKEKGDIPEGYSVSREKKERFSLILESASTNQTSMYLCASSPILWGEEKLFFGSGTQLSVL.